The TCR beta chain under discussion was sequenced for a study of blood T cell repertoires in COVID-19. The method was immunoSEQ multiplex PCR; TCRdb's version includes in-frame clones alone and lacks a portion of them. The sample comprises about 270,000 clones, 85% of which are singletons, and less than 15% rests with the top ten. This CDR3 has 13 residues. Trimming stripped 6 bases from V and 2 bases from J, with 8 bases between. Sample: peripheral blood. The clonotype was recovered from a human donor in a cohort sampled during active COVID-19. The chain carries TRBV12-3 or TRBV12-4 and TRBJ2-1, with a weak D call TRBD2 (6 bases). The DNA of the CDR3 is TGTGCCAGCAGGGAGGGACCCTACAATGAGCAGTTCTTC. Its protein is CASREGPYNEQFF.